A selection of T cell receptor beta chains follows, all from one sample in a study of blood T cell repertoires in COVID-19. This table comes from immunoSEQ multiplex PCR, and its TCRdb copy is limited to in-frame clones, with some not included. The sample yields 310,000 or so clones, 86% seen once. Input material: PBMCs or T cells enriched from blood (not recorded which). The source is a woman aged 18-29 years who had recovered from COVID-19. Both conserved end residues are part of each CDR3. D genes are given only for firm matches. The size entry is marked missing in some rows and otherwise reads once, few, many or a size class.

clone size	V gene	J gene	D gene	CDR3 DNA	CDR3 protein
-	TRBV3-1/TRBV3-2	TRBJ2-7	TRBD1	TGTGCCAGCAGCCAAGGATCTGGACAGGGGGTAAGGAACGAGCAGTACTTC	CASSQGSGQGVRNEQYF
-	TRBV19	TRBJ1-1	-	TGTGCCACTGTAACCGTAGGGGACATGAACACTGAAGCTTTCTTT	CATVTVGDMNTEAFF
-	TRBV2	TRBJ1-1	-	TGTGCCAGCAGTGAAAGGACAGCGAACACTGAAGCTTTCTTT	CASSERTANTEAFF
-	TRBV2	TRBJ2-7	TRBD1	TGTGCCAGCAGTCTCGGGACAGGGAGCTCCTACGAGCAGTACTTC	CASSLGTGSSYEQYF
-	TRBV12-3/TRBV12-4	TRBJ1-2	-	TGTGCCAGCAGCCGGGACTTATATGGCTACACCTTC	CASSRDLYGYTF
-	TRBV10-3	TRBJ1-1	TRBD1	TGTGCCATCAATTTGGGACAGGGGACCTTTCGCGGAGGTAGCGAAGCTTTCTTT	CAINLGQGTFRGGSEAFF
-	TRBV27	TRBJ1-5	-	TGTGCCAGCAGTTTCAGAGGTGGTCAGCCCCAGCATTTT	CASSFRGGQPQHF
-	TRBV7-6	TRBJ1-4	-	TGTGCCAGCAGCTTAGCGGTTTCAAGGGGGATGGAAAAACTGTTTTTT	CASSLAVSRGMEKLFF
-	TRBV9	TRBJ1-2	-	TGTGCCAGCAGCGTAAGTGAGTCAGGAGGCAACTATGGCTACACCTTC	CASSVSESGGNYGYTF
-	TRBV13	TRBJ2-7	TRBD2	TGTGCCAGCAGCTCCGCACTGACTAGCGGTCCCTACGAGCAGTACTTC	CASSSALTSGPYEQYF
-	TRBV7-9	TRBJ2-7	TRBD2	TGTGCCAGCAGCCCCCCACTAGCGGGGCCCTACGAGCAGTACTTC	CASSPPLAGPYEQYF
-	TRBV10-3	TRBJ1-2	TRBD1	TGTGCCAACCGACAGGGGGAGGAGGGCTACACCTTC	CANRQGEEGYTF
few	TRBV7-8	TRBJ2-7	-	TGTGCCAGCAGCCCCGCGGGGTACGAGCAGTACTTC	CASSPAGYEQYF
-	TRBV10-3	TRBJ1-1	-	TGTGCCATCAGTGAGCCCTCCGTCAGTGAAGCTTTCTTT	CAISEPSVSEAFF
-	TRBV30	TRBJ2-2	-	TGTGCCTGGGCTGCGGTCGAGGGCGGGGAGCTGTTTTTT	CAWAAVEGGELFF
-	TRBV4-1	TRBJ2-4	-	TGCGCCAGCAGCCCCTTAGACTTAGCCAAAAACATTCAGTACTTC	CASSPLDLAKNIQYF
-	TRBV7-2	TRBJ1-2	TRBD1	TGTGCCAGCAGCGCAGGGGGGAGCTATGGCTACACCTTC	CASSAGGSYGYTF
-	TRBV24-1	TRBJ1-5	TRBD1	TGTGCCACCAGTGATGCGGACAGGGCCATCGCGGCGGCAAATCAGCCCCAGCATTTT	CATSDADRAIAAANQPQHF
-	TRBV5-4	TRBJ2-3	TRBD2	TGTGCCAGCAGCACCCGAGGCGGGAGTTGGGATACGCAGTATTTT	CASSTRGGSWDTQYF
-	TRBV30	TRBJ1-2	-	TGTGCCTGGAGCCCCACAAGTGGCTACACCTTC	CAWSPTSGYTF
-	TRBV27	TRBJ2-7	TRBD1	TGTGCCAGCAGTGATGGGACAGTGGCCTACGAGCAGTACTTC	CASSDGTVAYEQYF
-	TRBV29-1	TRBJ1-1	-	TGCAGCGTTGAGAAGGTCAGGCCCGACGCTGAAGCTTTCTTT	CSVEKVRPDAEAFF
few	TRBV6-5	TRBJ2-7	TRBD1	TGTGCCAGCTCCTACTCTACAGGGGCTGAAGAGCAGTACTTC	CASSYSTGAEEQYF
-	TRBV27	TRBJ1-2	-	TGTGCCAGCAGTGCTATAGCGGGTCTCGACTATGGCTACACCTTC	CASSAIAGLDYGYTF
-	TRBV2	TRBJ2-1	TRBD1	TGTGCCAGCACTGGACAGGGATACAATGAGCAGTTCTTC	CASTGQGYNEQFF
-	TRBV28	TRBJ2-3	TRBD2	TGTGCCAGCATGGGACTAGGAGGGCCGGGAATCGCCACAGATACGCAGTATTTT	CASMGLGGPGIATDTQYF
-	TRBV7-9	TRBJ2-7	-	TGTGCCAGCAGCTTAGGGTGGGGGGGCTCCTCCTACGAGCAGTACTTC	CASSLGWGGSSYEQYF
-	TRBV18	TRBJ2-2	-	TGTGCCAGCTCACCATTAGGGCAGGGGAGCACCGGGGAGCTGTTTTTT	CASSPLGQGSTGELFF
-	TRBV5-8	TRBJ1-2	-	TGTGCCAGCAGCTACAGGGTTGGCTACACCTTC	CASSYRVGYTF
-	TRBV5-1	TRBJ2-1	TRBD2	TGCGCCAGCAGCTTGGTAGCGGGTTGGACTCGAGCCTCCAATGAGCAGTTCTTC	CASSLVAGWTRASNEQFF
-	TRBV6-5	TRBJ2-1	-	TGTGCCAGCTATCGGGACTGGCTGGGCAATGAGCAGTTCTTC	CASYRDWLGNEQFF
-	TRBV10-3	TRBJ1-6	-	TGTGCCATCAGTGAAATAAGCGAGAATTCACCCCTCCACTTT	CAISEISENSPLHF
-	TRBV6-4	TRBJ2-1	TRBD2	TGTGATACAATCGGGGGGGGCCGTGATGAGCAGTTCTTC	CDTIGGGRDEQFF